The 7 T cell receptor beta chains given below trace back to one sample, sequenced in a study of technical replicates of blood from a handful of donors. Libraries were prepared by immunoSEQ multiplex PCR; TCRdb keeps only in-frame clonotypes and omits some of them. The sample contains around 8,000 clones, 85% to 90% of which appear only once. The sample taken for sequencing was PBMCs. These receptor sequences come from a human donor in good health.

The chain links TRBV5-1 to TRBJ2-5; 8 bases map to TRBD2. CDR1 is SGHRS and CDR2 is YFSETQ in the germline V gene. CDR3 size: 17 residues. J gave up 5 bases and V 4 bases, and 16 bases lay outside the gene matches. DNA of the CDR3: TGCGCCAGCAGCCCGGGCGCTAGCGGGTTCGGAGGGGAGACCCAGTACTTC. It yields the protein CASSPGASGFGGETQYF. Full variable domain (outside the CDR3, taken from reference TRBV5-1 and TRBJ2-5): KAGVTQTPRYLIKTRGQQVTLSCSPISGHRSVSWYQQTPGQGLQFLFEYFSETQRNKGNFPGRFSGRQFSNSRSEMNVSTLELGDSALYLCASSPGASGFGGETQYFGPGTRLLVL.

The gene calls are TRBV5-1 and TRBJ2-7; 9 bases agree with TRBD2. The CDR3 has 14 amino acids. From germline, CDR1 is SGHRS and CDR2 YFSETQ. Losses at the gene ends were 0 bases for V and 3 bases for J; bases not matched to a gene: 1. CDR3 loop: CASSLGSGSYEQYF. In DNA, the CDR3 is TGCGCCAGCAGCTTGGGTAGCGGGAGCTACGAGCAGTACTTC.

The chain joins TRBV20-1 to TRBJ1-1, with D hard to call. The CDR3 totals 10 residues. Germline loops: CDR1 DFQATT, CDR2 SNEGSKA (reference sequence). The ends were cut back, 5 bases at V and 6 bases at J, with 7 bases in the middle. The chain's CDR3 is CSAQAAEAFF. The CDR3 DNA is TGCAGTGCTCAAGCGGCTGAAGCTTTCTTT.

V and J are TRBV12-1 and TRBJ1-1. TRBV12-1 is a pseudogene segment. This CDR3 region has 17 residues. CDR3 sequence: CASSPYRDIRGGTEAFF. CDR3 sequence (DNA): TGTGCCAGCAGCCCTTATCGGGATATCAGGGGAGGGACTGAAGCTTTCTTT.

The chain carries TRBV27 and TRBJ2-3; D unclear. V was trimmed by 3 bases and J by 2 bases, leaving 9 bases between them. Germline-derived CDR1 and CDR2 are MNHEY and SMNVEV (reference sequence). The CDR3 has 14 amino acids. CDR3: CASSFGQFTDTQYF. DNA of the CDR3: TGTGCCAGCAGTTTTGGGCAGTTCACAGATACGCAGTATTTT.

In DNA, the CDR3 is TGCGCCAGCAGCATAGGACAGGGGGCTTACGAGCAGTACTTC. Its protein is CASSIGQGAYEQYF. This chain uses TRBV5-1 with TRBJ2-7; 11 bases line up with TRBD1. The CDR3 is 14 residues long. The germline V gene encodes CDR1 SGHRS and CDR2 YFSETQ. V gave up 4 bases and J gave up 4 bases; unmatched junction bases: 4. The variable domain in full, completed from reference TRBV5-1 and TRBJ2-7, reads KAGVTQTPRYLIKTRGQQVTLSCSPISGHRSVSWYQQTPGQGLQFLFEYFSETQRNKGNFPGRFSGRQFSNSRSEMNVSTLELGDSALYLCASSIGQGAYEQYFGPGTRLTVT.

This clone was recorded only once. CDR3 in amino acids: CASSPRQEYQPQHF. DNA of the CDR3: TGTGCCAGTAGTCCTCGACAGGAGTATCAGCCCCAGCATTTT. V is TRBV19 and J is TRBJ1-5; D perhaps matches TRBD1 (6 bases). The CDR3 spans 14 residues. Germline-derived CDR1 and CDR2 are LNHDA and SQIVND (reference sequence). Trimming pared 5 bases from V and 5 bases from J, leaving 13 bases between.